This T cell receptor (beta chain) was profiled in a study of tumor and adjacent non-tumor tissue in lung cancer. On the study more broadly: There were some 11 adenocarcinoma, a couple of squamous cell carcinoma and 1 small cell lung cancer cases.

The CDR3 runs 13 residues. Per germline, CDR1 GTSNPN and CDR2 SVGIG (reference sequence). Study-wide findings and caveats: In normal lung, the top 100 clones were significantly more dominant than in tumor. Tumor tissue had significantly higher TCR diversity than normal lung.

RNA was extracted from bulk tissue without any cell sorting. The normal lung tissue was taken more than 3 cm from the tumor edge. Between August and November 2014, newly diagnosed, chemotherapy-naive lung cancer patients underwent thoracic surgery in China. Comments on this clonotype: The target antigen is unknown. At one end, the junction sequence differs from germline, possibly due to a read error.

Three rounds of nested PCR, following a modified ARM-PCR protocol, produced the TCRbeta library. TCRdb reanalysed the multiplex PCR reads using MiXCR and keeps one entry per CDR3 protein. Of some 80,000 distinct CDR3 sequences in the sample, 75% to 85% were seen once. The TCR originated in a woman in her fifties or sixties with non-small cell lung cancer. The sample comprised distant non-tumor lung tissue. This chain joins TRBV30 and TRBJ1-5; TRBD1 might be the D (6 bases). The CDR3 reads CAWSPQGDQAQHF. The DNA for the CDR3 is TGTGCTTGGAGTCCACAGGGAGATCAGGCCCAGCATTTT.